Listed here are 19 T cell receptor beta chains from one sample, sequenced in a study of blood T cell repertoires in COVID-19. Data came from immunoSEQ multiplex PCR; TCRdb stores just in-frame clones and leaves some out. The data hold around 140,000 clones, with 88% observed a single time. The sample taken for sequencing was peripheral blood. The receptor source for this set is a man between 65 and 80 years old with acute or convalescent COVID-19.

The chain joins TRBV29-1 to TRBJ1-4; TRBD1 matches 8 bases. V lost 5 bases to trimming and J lost 8 bases; unmatched junction nucleotides: 4. The V gene's germline CDR1 is SQVTM and CDR2 ANQGSEA. The CDR3 runs to 12 residues. CDR3 sequence (DNA): TGCAGCGTTACAGGGGGAGGGGAAAAACTGTTTTTT. It yields the protein CSVTGGGEKLFF.

This clone came up once. V usage is TRBV7-9 and J usage is TRBJ2-7, with 9 bases identical to TRBD2. Trimming cost V 8 bases and J 5 bases; bases outside gene matches: 10. The CDR3 consists of 14 residues. Looked up from germline, CDR1 is SEHNR and CDR2 is FQNEAQ (reference sequence). As DNA, the CDR3 is TGTGCCAGCCGGGACAGCGGGAGGCCCGACGAGCAGTACTTC. Encoded protein: CASRDSGRPDEQYF.

The J gene is TRBJ1-1, the V gene TRBV5-1; possible D gene TRBD1, 6 bases. Germline assignment: CDR1 SGHRS and CDR2 YFSETQ. The CDR3 totals 17 residues. V lost 1 base to trimming and J lost 1 base, with 17 bases between them. The CDR3 region is CASSLPRTGFQNTEAFF. CDR3 nucleotide sequence: TGCGCCAGCAGCTTGCCGCGAACAGGGTTCCAGAACACTGAAGCTTTCTTT.

DNA of the CDR3: TGTGCCAGTAGGCGGCAGGGGCCTAACACTGAAGCTTTCTTT. It yields the protein CASRRQGPNTEAFF. The rearrangement uses TRBV19 and TRBJ1-1; the D gene is possibly TRBD1 (6 bases). Germline CDR1 reads LNHDA; CDR2 reads SQIVND (reference sequence). V was pared by 6 bases and J by 2 bases, with 13 bases between. The CDR3 extends over 14 amino acids.

The V call is TRBV7-2, the J call TRBJ2-3; maybe TRBD2 (6 bases). V gave up 4 bases and J gave up 0 bases, with 11 bases separating them. The CDR3 runs 15 residues. Germline V gives CDR1 SGHTA, CDR2 FQGNSA. CDR3 bases: TGTGCCAGCAGCTCTCTAGCGTTTAGCACAGATACGCAGTATTTT. This translates into CASSSLAFSTDTQYF.

The chain is built from TRBV5-4 and TRBJ2-3; 9 bases agree with TRBD2. Germline V lookup: CDR1 SGHNT, CDR2 YYREEE (reference sequence). The CDR3 is 17 residues long. With 0 bases clipped from V and 3 bases from J, the junction kept 8 bases outside the gene matches. Here the CDR3 DNA reads TGTGCCAGCAGCTTGGGGCTAGCGGGACCAGGGACAGATACGCAGTATTTT. Translating gives CASSLGLAGPGTDTQYF.

The rearrangement links TRBV28 to TRBJ1-6; weak D call: TRBD1 (6 bases). Trimming pared 6 bases from V and 5 bases from J, leaving 11 bases between. The CDR3 length is 14 residues. Germline CDR1 MDHEN, CDR2 SYDVKM. CDR3 in amino acids: CASRNQGHNSPLHF. CDR3 DNA sequence: TGTGCCAGCAGGAATCAGGGGCATAATTCACCCCTCCACTTT.

The chain combines TRBV6-6 with TRBJ1-5, with TRBD1 matching 11 bases. Germline CDR1 reads MNHNY; CDR2 reads SVGAGI (reference sequence). V shed 5 bases, J shed 1 base, and the junction held 10 bases outside the gene matches. This CDR3 is built from 18 residues. CDR3 DNA sequence: TGTGCCAGCAGTCCCCGGGACAGGGGGTTCGGGAGCAATCAGCCCCAGCATTTT. This translates into CASSPRDRGFGSNQPQHF.

The chain is built from TRBV28 and TRBJ1-2; TRBD1 matches at 9 bases. V gave up 4 bases and J gave up 6 bases; unmatched junction bases: 6. Germline V gives CDR1 MDHEN, CDR2 SYDVKM. There are 14 residues in the CDR3. CDR3 in amino acids: CASSSGDRVHGYTF. CDR3 DNA sequence: TGTGCCAGCAGTTCGGGGGACAGGGTACATGGCTACACCTTC.

The rearrangement joins TRBV10-1 to TRBJ1-4, with D perhaps TRBD1 (5 bases). The V end lost 6 bases, the J end lost 5 bases, and 13 bases lay between the germline ends. CDR1 is WNHNN, CDR2 SYGVQD, per germline (reference sequence). The CDR3 length is 14 residues. The CDR3 coding sequence is TGCGCCAGCAGGACGGGACTGAAGAATGAAAAACTGTTTTTT. Translated, it gives CASRTGLKNEKLFF.

This chain links TRBV7-9 with TRBJ2-2, with TRBD2 matching over 7 bases. The germline CDR1 and CDR2 sequences are SEHNR and FQNEAQ (reference sequence). With 8 bases clipped from V and 12 bases from J, the junction kept 9 bases outside the gene matches. The CDR3 extends over 12 amino acids. As DNA, the CDR3 is TGTGCCAGCGGGAGGGAGGGAGAAAAGCTGTTTTTT. As protein: CASGREGEKLFF. The full variable domain, with the rest looked up from reference TRBV7-9 and TRBJ2-2, is DTGVSQNPRHKITKRGQNVTFRCDPISEHNRLYWYRQTLGQGPEFLTYFQNEAQLEKSRLLSDRFSAERPKGSFSTLEIQRTEQGDSAMYLCASGREGEKLFFGEGSRLTVL.

The chain recombines TRBV28 with TRBJ1-3, with 9 bases matching TRBD1. The junction had 12 bases not matched to a gene; V was cut back by 3 bases and J by 6 bases. From germline, CDR1 is MDHEN and CDR2 SYDVKM. This CDR3 has 17 amino acids. CDR3 residues: CASSFIQGARLTNTIYF. The CDR3 region has the DNA TGTGCCAGCAGTTTCATACAGGGGGCGCGTCTTACAAACACCATATATTTT.

The genes are TRBV24-1 and TRBJ2-2; possible D gene TRBD1, 6 bases. V lost 2 bases and J lost 2, with 8 bases in between. Germline CDR1 KGHDR, CDR2 SFDVKD. The CDR3 loop spans 15 amino acids. CDR3 nucleotide sequence: TGTGCCACCAGTGATTGGACAGTTAACACCGGGGAGCTGTTTTTT. Translated: CATSDWTVNTGELFF.

The chain joins TRBV24-1 to TRBJ2-1; the D gene is possibly TRBD2 (6 bases). CDR3 length equals 16 residues. The germline CDR1 and CDR2 sequences are KGHDR and SFDVKD. V gave up 4 bases and J gave up 7 bases, with 19 bases separating them. The CDR3 loop reads CATSDRSGGGLNEQFF. The CDR3 nucleotides are TGTGCCACCAGTGACCGTAGCGGCGGCGGCTTGAATGAGCAGTTCTTC.

The V and J genes are TRBV5-4 and TRBJ1-2; D gene uncertain. Trimming cost V 3 bases and J 6 bases, with 6 bases left between them. CDR3 length: 11 amino acids. Germline CDR1 is SGHNT and CDR2 is YYREEE (reference sequence). The CDR3 DNA reads TGTGCCAGCAGCTCCCGAGATGGCTACACCTTC. Amino acid sequence: CASSSRDGYTF. Drawing the rest from reference TRBV5-4 and TRBJ1-2, the complete variable domain is ETGVTQSPTHLIKTRGQQVTLRCSSQSGHNTVSWYQQALGQGPQFIFQYYREEENGRGNFPPRFSGLQFPNYSSELNVNALELDDSALYLCASSSRDGYTFGSGTRLTVV.

The J gene is TRBJ1-6, the V gene TRBV5-1, with 8 bases fitting TRBD1. The CDR3 totals 15 residues. The V gene end was trimmed by 0 bases and the J gene end by 10 bases; junction bases not matched to a gene: 6. Germline values: CDR1 SGHRS, CDR2 YFSETQ. The CDR3 region is CASSLATGGESPLHF. CDR3 nucleotides: TGCGCCAGCAGCTTGGCAACAGGGGGAGAATCACCCCTCCACTTT.

The chain joins TRBV11-2 to TRBJ2-1; D ambiguous. The V end lost 1 base, the J end lost 5 bases, and 9 bases lay between the germline ends. The CDR3 loop spans 14 amino acids. CDR1 is SGHAT and CDR2 is FQNNGV in the germline V gene. The CDR3 bases are TGTGCCAGCAGCTTAGGGGCGCTCGACAATGAGCAGTTCTTC. Encoded protein: CASSLGALDNEQFF.

This chain links TRBV3-1 (or the pseudogene TRBV3-2) with TRBJ2-3; 8 bases fit TRBD1. The CDR3 consists of 19 residues. V trimming: 0 bases; J trimming: 6 bases; junction bases outside the gene matches: 17. Germline CDR1 LGHDT, CDR2 YNNKEL (reference sequence). CDR3 nucleotides: TGTGCCAGCAGCCAAGATCATGTCCCAGACAGGGGAGATTCCGATACGCAGTATTTT. Protein sequence: CASSQDHVPDRGDSDTQYF.

The gene calls are TRBV5-6 and TRBJ1-5; possibly TRBD1 for D (5 bases). This CDR3 comprises 16 residues. Germline-derived CDR1 and CDR2 are SGHDT and YYEEEE. The V and J ends lost 5 bases and 9 bases respectively, with 24 bases between them. The CDR3 sequence is CASSKWGDPALRPQHF. CDR3 coding DNA: TGTGCCAGCAGTAAATGGGGGGATCCAGCCCTTCGGCCCCAGCATTTT.